One and the same sample provided the 26 T cell receptor beta chains below, sequenced in a study of blood T cell repertoires in COVID-19. This table comes from immunoSEQ multiplex PCR, and its TCRdb copy is limited to in-frame clones, with some not included. The sample holds approximately 300,000 clones, around 88% seen once. The sample consisted of peripheral blood. All receptors come from a woman in her fifties or sixties with acute or convalescent COVID-19.

V gene TRBV30 combines with J gene TRBJ2-6; 7 positions agree with TRBD1. Losses at the gene ends were 3 bases for V and 2 bases for J; bases not matched to a gene: 1. Germline V gene lookup returns CDR1 GTSNPN and CDR2 SVGIG (reference sequence). The CDR3 is 14 amino acids. The CDR3 loop reads CAWRDRAGANVLTF. CDR3 in DNA: TGTGCCTGGAGAGACAGGGCTGGGGCCAACGTCCTGACTTTC.

The chain employs TRBV5-1 and TRBJ2-3; 7 positions match TRBD2. CDR3 length: 14 amino acids. Germline V gene data show CDR1 as SGHRS and CDR2 as YFSETQ. The V gene end was trimmed by 2 bases and the J gene end by 2 bases; junction bases not matched to a gene: 2. CDR3 sequence (DNA): TGCGCCAGCAGCTTAGCGGGGACCACAGATACGCAGTATTTT. Translated: CASSLAGTTDTQYF.

The genes are TRBV5-1 and TRBJ1-1; D is unclear. The CDR3 spans 14 residues. V lost 4 bases and J lost 1, with 11 bases in between. Germline CDR1 is SGHRS and CDR2 is YFSETQ. CDR3 coding DNA: TGCGCCAGCAGCCCCCGACTAGAGAACACTGAAGCTTTCTTT. Translating gives CASSPRLENTEAFF.

This clone was seen just once. The rearrangement links TRBV20-1 to TRBJ2-7, with a tentative D call TRBD2 (6 bases). Trimming stripped 3 bases from V and 5 bases from J, with 17 bases between. This CDR3 contains 14 residues. The germline gives CDR1 DFQATT, CDR2 SNEGSKA (reference sequence). The CDR3, as DNA: TGCAGTGCTAGTGTGGTGGAGGGGTGGAACGAGCAGTACTTC. Its protein product is CSASVVEGWNEQYF.

The chain carries TRBV9 and TRBJ2-3, with 13 positions matching TRBD2. The J segment lost 4 bases and the V segment lost 5 bases, leaving 7 bases of the junction unmatched. This CDR3 has 16 amino acids. Germline assignment: CDR1 SGDLS and CDR2 YYNGEE. The CDR3 protein is CASSARTSGSSDTQYF. In DNA form, the CDR3 reads TGTGCCAGCAGTGCGAGGACTAGCGGGAGTTCAGATACGCAGTATTTT.

V gene TRBV7-9 combines with J gene TRBJ2-2; TRBD2 is a possible D gene (6 bases). The CDR3 spans 15 residues. The germline V gene encodes CDR1 SEHNR and CDR2 FQNEAQ (reference sequence). V lost 4 bases to trimming and J lost 6 bases, with 15 bases between them. Written as DNA, the CDR3 is TGTGCCAGCAGCTCGGACTACAGGTCCCCCGGGGAGCTGTTTTTT. Translating it yields CASSSDYRSPGELFF.

The chain employs TRBV30 and TRBJ2-7; tentatively, D is TRBD1 (6 bases). The germline CDR1 and CDR2 sequences are GTSNPN and SVGIG (reference sequence). Trimming took 1 base from V and 1 from J, leaving 14 bases between them. The CDR3 has 15 amino acids. CDR3 region: CAWSGGTDSSYEQYF. CDR3 bases: TGTGCCTGGAGTGGAGGGACGGACAGTTCCTACGAGCAGTACTTC.

CDR3 protein: CASSYTRGVDQPQHF. CDR3 coding DNA: TGTGCCAGCAGTTACACCAGGGGGGTTGATCAGCCCCAGCATTTT. The chain uses TRBV6-5 and TRBJ1-5; 7 nucleotides agree with TRBD1. The CDR3 runs 15 residues. From germline, CDR1 is MNHEY and CDR2 SVGAGI. Losses at the gene ends were 2 bases for V and 5 bases for J; bases not matched to a gene: 6.

The V gene is TRBV18, the J gene TRBJ1-6; 9 bases are a match to TRBD1. CDR1 is KGHSH, CDR2 LQKENI, per germline. The trim removed 6 bases at V and 9 bases at J, leaving 6 bases unmatched. This CDR3 spans 14 amino acids. Here the CDR3 reads CASSSDRGFSPLHF. The CDR3 nucleotides read TGTGCCAGCTCGTCGGACAGGGGTTTTTCACCCCTCCACTTT.

This clone has just a few counts. The chain joins TRBV27 to TRBJ2-7; unclear D gene. This CDR3 region has 15 residues. Germline V CDR1 and CDR2: MNHEY, SMNVEV (reference sequence). The V gene lost 0 bases and the J gene lost 0 bases, with 9 bases spanning the gap. In DNA form, the CDR3 reads TGTGCCAGCAGTTTATCGAGTTTTGGCTCCTACGAGCAGTACTTC. It is translated as CASSLSSFGSYEQYF.

J is TRBJ1-1 and V is TRBV6-5; weak D call: TRBD1 (6 bases). CDR3 length: 15 amino acids. Trimming pared 5 bases from V and 0 bases from J, leaving 13 bases between. The germline CDR1 and CDR2 sequences are MNHEY and SVGAGI. Here the CDR3 reads CASSLSQGMNTEAFF. CDR3 DNA: TGTGCCAGCAGTCTATCACAGGGAATGAACACTGAAGCTTTCTTT.

The chain links TRBV6-2 or TRBV6-3 to TRBJ1-5; TRBD1 agrees at 7 bases. V dropped 6 bases and J dropped 4; count of bases not matched to a gene: 6. The CDR3 has 14 residues. CDR1 is MNHEY, CDR2 SVGEGT, per germline. The CDR3 loop is CASSLGQSNQPQHF. CDR3 bases: TGTGCCAGCAGCCTGGGACAGTCTAATCAGCCCCAGCATTTT.

The chain links TRBV6-5 to TRBJ2-3; D is unresolved. The length of the CDR3 is 13 residues. Trimming removed 6 bases from V and 5 bases from J, with 12 bases in between. CDR1 and CDR2 (germline): MNHEY, SVGAGI. In DNA form, the CDR3 reads TGTGCCAGCAGCGATGGGCTTGGAGATACGCAGTATTTT. This codes for CASSDGLGDTQYF.

The V and J genes are TRBV24-1 and TRBJ2-5, with 7 bases aligning to TRBD1. The junction had 9 bases not matched to a gene; V was cut back by 4 bases and J by 2 bases. CDR1 KGHDR and CDR2 SFDVKD come from the germline V gene. The CDR3 is made up of 16 amino acids. The CDR3 spells CATSDSLPGGQETQYF. Written as DNA, the CDR3 is TGTGCCACCAGTGACTCCTTACCAGGGGGTCAAGAGACCCAGTACTTC.

This clone was counted once. The chain couples TRBV7-3 to TRBJ2-1; a weak D match, TRBD1 (7 bases). Trimming pared 5 bases from V and 7 bases from J, leaving 18 bases between. The CDR3 totals 15 residues. Germline loops: CDR1 SGHTA, CDR2 FQGTGA. CDR3 amino acids: CASSLRVQGGNEQFF. The DNA for the CDR3 is TGTGCCAGCAGCCTCCGGGTCCAGGGGGGTAATGAGCAGTTCTTC. Using reference TRBV7-3 and TRBJ2-1 for the parts outside the CDR3, the full variable domain is GAGVSQTPSNKVTEKGKYVELRCDPISGHTALYWYRQSLGQGPEFLIYFQGTGAADDSGLPNDRFFAVRPEGSVSTLKIQRTERGDSAVYLCASSLRVQGGNEQFFGPGTRLTVL.

V usage is TRBV5-1 and J usage is TRBJ2-1; weak D call: TRBD2 (7 bases). The V gene's germline CDR1 is SGHRS and CDR2 YFSETQ. The CDR3 extends over 16 amino acids. Between the trimmed V and J ends, which lost 0 bases and 8 bases, there was a span of 18 bases. CDR3 in amino acids: CASSLGTGGPRDEQFF. The DNA for the CDR3 is TGCGCCAGCAGCTTGGGTACGGGGGGCCCGCGGGATGAGCAGTTCTTC. Variable domain in full (rest from reference TRBV5-1 and TRBJ2-1): KAGVTQTPRYLIKTRGQQVTLSCSPISGHRSVSWYQQTPGQGLQFLFEYFSETQRNKGNFPGRFSGRQFSNSRSEMNVSTLELGDSALYLCASSLGTGGPRDEQFFGPGTRLTVL.

This chain uses TRBV19 with TRBJ2-3; D is ambiguous. With 6 bases removed from V and 9 bases from J, the gap between germline ends came to 19 bases. Germline V gene lookup returns CDR1 LNHDA and CDR2 SQIVND (reference sequence). This CDR3 has 14 residues. The CDR3 nucleotides are TGTGCCAGTAGCATGATGTCGAGTCTAGGAACGCAGTATTTT. Amino acid sequence: CASSMMSSLGTQYF.

V gene TRBV4-2 combines with J gene TRBJ2-7, with a possible D match to TRBD2 (5 bases). Germline-derived CDR1 and CDR2 are LGHNA and YNFKEQ. Trimming cost V 2 bases and J 4 bases, with 15 bases left between them. CDR3 length equals 15 residues. CDR3 sequence reads: CASSQQVGEGYEQYF. Written as DNA, the CDR3 is TGTGCCAGCAGCCAACAGGTGGGAGAGGGTTACGAGCAGTACTTC.

V and J are TRBV7-9 and TRBJ1-2, with 7 bases that match TRBD1. The CDR3 consists of 16 residues. The junction had 17 bases not matched to a gene; V was cut back by 5 bases and J by 8 bases. Germline values: CDR1 SEHNR, CDR2 FQNEAQ (reference sequence). DNA of the CDR3: TGTGCCAGCAGCCCCTCAGGGGGACTCCAAAAGGACGGCTACACCTTC. Translating it yields CASSPSGGLQKDGYTF.

V usage is TRBV6-1 and J usage is TRBJ1-2; D unresolved. Germline loops: CDR1 MNHNS, CDR2 SASEGT. Trimming left V 4 bases short and J 0 bases short, with 18 bases between. The CDR3 has 17 amino acids. The CDR3 sequence: CASSVDGGGTSNYGYTF. CDR3 in DNA: TGTGCCAGCAGTGTAGATGGAGGAGGCACTTCTAACTATGGCTACACCTTC.

J is TRBJ2-3 and V is TRBV2; tentative D call: TRBD2 (6 bases). Trimming took off 0 bases at V and 6 bases at J, with 16 bases between the two ends. The CDR3 covers 16 residues. CDR1 is SNHLY and CDR2 is FYNNEI in the germline V gene. CDR3 sequence reads: CASSEALGTGGDTQYF. The DNA for the CDR3 is TGTGCCAGCAGTGAAGCGCTGGGGACTGGCGGGGATACGCAGTATTTT. The full variable domain, in which reference TRBV2 and TRBJ2-3 provide the parts outside the CDR3, is EPEVTQTPSHQVTQMGQEVILRCVPISNHLYFYWYRQILGQKVEFLVSFYNNEISEKSEIFDDQFSVERPDGSNFTLKIRSTKLEDSAMYFCASSEALGTGGDTQYFGPGTRLTVL.

This chain uses TRBV28 with TRBJ2-4, with D perhaps TRBD2 (5 bases). This CDR3 has 16 amino acids. V lost 2 bases to trimming and J lost 6 bases, with 17 bases between them. Germline CDR1 reads MDHEN; CDR2 reads SYDVKM. The CDR3 is CASSLAGSGPLNIQYF. CDR3 sequence (DNA): TGTGCCAGCAGTTTAGCGGGCAGTGGACCTCTAAACATTCAGTACTTC.

The V call is TRBV4-1, the J call TRBJ1-2, with D perhaps TRBD1 (5 bases). CDR1 and CDR2 (germline): MGHRA, YSYEKL. V lost 2 bases to trimming and J lost 1 base, with 14 bases between them. The CDR3 has 16 amino acids. This CDR3 is CASSQPGGENNYGYTF. The CDR3, as DNA: TGCGCCAGCAGCCAACCCGGAGGGGAGAATAACTATGGCTACACCTTC.

The rearrangement uses TRBV7-6 and TRBJ2-7, with 12 bases identical to TRBD2. The CDR3 extends over 15 amino acids. V dropped 5 bases and J dropped 3; count of bases not matched to a gene: 5. The germline V gene encodes CDR1 SGHVS and CDR2 FNYEAQ. This CDR3 is CASSKGLAGNYEQYF. Here the CDR3 DNA reads TGTGCCAGCAGCAAAGGACTAGCGGGGAACTACGAGCAGTACTTC.

The chain uses TRBV7-9 and TRBJ1-2, with D possibly TRBD1 on 5 matching bases. Germline V gene data show CDR1 as SEHNR and CDR2 as FQNEAQ (reference sequence). Deletions cut 7 bases from V and 1 base from J, with 13 bases between. The CDR3 is 14 amino acids. In nucleotides, the CDR3 is TGTGCCAGCACGCAGGGAGGTGGTAACTATGGCTACACCTTC. It translates to CASTQGGGNYGYTF.

J is TRBJ2-7 and V is TRBV3-1 (or the pseudogene TRBV3-2); 7 nucleotides match TRBD1. From germline, CDR1 is LGHDT and CDR2 YNNKEL (reference sequence). The CDR3 has 11 residues. CDR3 coding DNA: TGTGCCAGCAAGATACGGGACAGAAGAAGAGTC. The encoded protein is CASKIRDRRRV.